Given below is one T cell receptor beta chain in context. The data are from a study of blood T cell repertoires in COVID-19. Study-level background: Samples representing acute and convalescent COVID-19 were sourced from the United States, Italy and Spain. Sources were T cells, B-cell-depleted T cells, or PBMCs; the material itself was cDNA or gDNA.

This CDR3 has 16 residues. CDR1 is KGHSH and CDR2 is LQKENI in the germline V gene. With 3 bases removed from V and 0 bases from J, the gap between germline ends came to 12 bases. Source study methods: For nucleated cells, counts were estimated from reference gene primer amplification. Sequencing was performed with immunoSEQ multiplex PCR; in TCRdb, only in-frame clones are kept and a portion is missing. V and J calls and clone size are copied from that table; D and trimming were computed from the DNA. Among fewer than 600,000 clones listed, roughly nine tenths were seen once. The V gene is TRBV18, the J gene TRBJ1-5; D call uncertain. Sequencing input: peripheral blood. This clonotype originated in a man younger than 35 with COVID-19, enrolled during active disease. For the CDR3, the DNA is TGTGCCAGCTCACCCTCGGGTAGCTATAGCAATCAGCCCCAGCATTTT. It yields the protein CASSPSGSYSNQPQHF.